The text below deals with one TCR beta chain. What it recognizes is unknown. The V segment lost 7 bases and the J segment 7 bases; nucleotides outside the gene matches: 12. This CDR3 contains 16 residues. Germline CDR1 SEHNR, CDR2 FQNEAQ (reference sequence). The sample originates from a study of cytomegalovirus exposure and HLA in healthy donors. TCRdb's table, derived via immunoSEQ multiplex PCR, lists solely in-frame clones and lacks some. The data hold approximately 200,000 clones, with under 95% observed a single time. Study findings and constraints: One later analysis, an examination of the approximately 130 validation repertoires, found that first-cohort TCR clusters tended to co-occur in them. The CMV antigen specificity of three CMV-associated chains was confirmed through in vitro analysis.

V and J are TRBV7-9 and TRBJ2-1; TRBD2 matches 11 bases. Sequences were obtained from PBMCs. This clonotype was obtained from a woman aged 18-29 years in good health and CMV-seronegative. The CDR3 is CASNGPIRLAGNEQFF. The CDR3, as DNA: TGTGCCAGCAATGGCCCCATAAGACTAGCGGGAAATGAGCAGTTCTTC.